These T cell receptor beta chains were read from a single sample in a study of long-term antiretroviral therapy in people with HIV. Sequencing was performed with immunoSEQ multiplex PCR; in TCRdb, only in-frame clones are kept and a portion is missing. The sample lists around 26,000 clones, approximately 80% occurring once. This specimen was unsorted PBMCs, taken 1.1 years before starting antiretroviral therapy. These receptors came from a woman younger than 45 with HIV. Both conserved end residues are part of each CDR3. The D gene is left open where the match is weak. Size tells how often a clone was seen (once, few, many) or the class of an expanded clone, and some rows leave it out.

J gene | V gene | D gene | clone size | CDR3 DNA | CDR3 protein
TRBJ2-5 | TRBV5-1 | TRBD2 | - | TGCGCCAGCAGCAGAGACATGGGACTAGCGGGAGAGACCCAGTACTTC | CASSRDMGLAGETQYF
TRBJ1-4 | TRBV19 | - | - | TGTGCCAGTAGTACGAACGCAGCTGAAAAACTGTTTTTT | CASSTNAAEKLFF
TRBJ2-3 | TRBV10-2 | TRBD2 | - | TGCGCCAGCAGTTTAAGCGGGGGAGCAGATACGCAGTATTTT | CASSLSGGADTQYF
TRBJ2-3 | TRBV5-1 | - | - | TGCGCCAGCAGCCGATTAGGTTACACAGATACGCAGTATTTT | CASSRLGYTDTQYF
TRBJ1-1 | TRBV18 | TRBD1 | - | TGTGCCAGCTCACCACCAAGGACAGGGAGGGGGAACACTGAAGCTTTCTTT | CASSPPRTGRGNTEAFF
TRBJ1-3 | TRBV5-1 | - | - | TGCGCCAGCACCGGGACATCTGGAAACACCATATATTTT | CASTGTSGNTIYF
TRBJ1-5 | TRBV19 | TRBD1 | - | TGTGCCAGTGTCCTGAGACAGGGGTTAGCTCAGCCCCAGCATTTT | CASVLRQGLAQPQHF
TRBJ1-5 | TRBV2 | - | - | TGTGCCAGCAGTGGGGGCGACCGGCAGCCCCAGCATTTT | CASSGGDRQPQHF
TRBJ1-2 | TRBV2 | TRBD1 | - | TGTGCCAGCAGGGAAGGGACAGCAGGCTATGGCTACACCTTC | CASREGTAGYGYTF
TRBJ1-2 | TRBV2 | - | few | TGTGCCAGCAGCCTCAGAGGGGGCTATGGCTACACCTTC | CASSLRGGYGYTF
TRBJ2-5 | TRBV5-6 | TRBD2 | - | TGTGCCAGCGCCCCTAGCGGGGGTAGACAAGAGACCCAGTACTTC | CASAPSGGRQETQYF
TRBJ1-3 | TRBV10-3 | TRBD1 | - | TGTGCCATCAGACCCGGGAGGGGACAGGCGGATTCTGGAAACACCATATATTTT | CAIRPGRGQADSGNTIYF
TRBJ1-5 | TRBV18 | - | - | TGTGCCAGCTCAGCATCGTCTCGTTACAGGGAAATGGGTCAGCCCCAGCATTTT | CASSASSRYREMGQPQHF
TRBJ2-3 | TRBV23-1 | - | - | TGCGCCAGCAGTCAATCCCGGGCCCCGGAGGATACGCAGTATTTT | CASSQSRAPEDTQYF
TRBJ2-3 | TRBV7-9 | TRBD2 | - | TGTGCCAGCAGCTCAACTAGCGGGGGGCCACGCACAGATACGCAGTATTTT | CASSSTSGGPRTDTQYF